The clone carrying this T cell receptor (beta chain) showed up just once. The antigen remains undetermined. The PCR made use of 60 Vbeta and 13 Jbeta primers. TCRdb keeps only in-frame clones here, not all; method: immunoSEQ multiplex PCR. The sample has roughly 180,000 clones; around 76% are singletons. The sample belongs to a study of cytomegalovirus exposure and HLA in healthy donors. Study-wide findings and caveats: The study designated 164 TCR beta chains cytomegalovirus-associated. Most subjects had HLA-A and HLA-B alleles reportedly predicted accurately by TCR beta sequences. Sequence variants that were highly shared formed a cluster that was likely a sequencing artifact.

Input material: PBMCs. This receptor was taken from a man between 40 and 49 years old in good health and CMV-seronegative.

The CDR3: CASSSRQGHLYGYTF. CDR3 nucleotides: TGTGCCAGCAGCTCTCGCCAGGGGCACCTCTATGGCTACACCTTC. This chain uses TRBV11-3 with TRBJ1-2; D is possibly TRBD1 (6 bases). The CDR3 is made up of 15 amino acids. V was clipped by 4 bases and J by 4 bases, with 16 bases between them. Germline CDR1 and CDR2: SGHNT and YENEEA. The whole variable domain, remainder taken from reference TRBV11-3 and TRBJ1-2, is EAGVVQSPRYKIIEKKQPVAFWCNPISGHNTLYWYLQNLGQGPELLIRYENEEAVDDSQLPKDRFSAERLKGVDSTLKIQPAELGDSAVYLCASSSRQGHLYGYTFGSGTRLTVV.